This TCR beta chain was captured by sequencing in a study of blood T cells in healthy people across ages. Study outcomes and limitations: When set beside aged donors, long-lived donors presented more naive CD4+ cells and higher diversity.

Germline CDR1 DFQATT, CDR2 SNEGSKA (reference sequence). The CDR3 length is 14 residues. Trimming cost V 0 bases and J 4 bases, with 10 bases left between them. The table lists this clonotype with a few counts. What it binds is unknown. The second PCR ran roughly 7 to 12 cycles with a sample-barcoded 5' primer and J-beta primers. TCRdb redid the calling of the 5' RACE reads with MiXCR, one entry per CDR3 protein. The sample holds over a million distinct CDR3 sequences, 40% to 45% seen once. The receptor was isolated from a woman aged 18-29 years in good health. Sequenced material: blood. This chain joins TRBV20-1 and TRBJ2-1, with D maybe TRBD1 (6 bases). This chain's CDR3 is CSARDIQGYNEQFF. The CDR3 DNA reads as TGCAGTGCTAGAGATATACAGGGATACAATGAGCAGTTCTTC.